What follows describes a single T cell receptor (beta chain). The entry originates in a study of shared T cell receptors in the human thymus. Sequencing was performed with immunoSEQ multiplex PCR; in TCRdb, only in-frame clones are kept and a portion is missing. The data contain about 380,000 clones, approximately 95% of them singletons. Losses at the gene ends were 4 bases for V and 0 bases for J; bases not matched to a gene: 7. Germline V gives CDR1 SGDLS, CDR2 YYNGEE. The CDR3 runs 16 residues. The chain couples TRBV9 to TRBJ2-3; the match to TRBD1 covers 8 bases. The clonotype was recovered from a human donor. The specimen sequenced was thymocytes. The CDR3 spells CASSPDRGASTDTQYF. CDR3 nucleotides: TGTGCCAGCAGCCCAGACAGGGGTGCTAGCACAGATACGCAGTATTTT.